The 27 T cell receptor beta chains below were found in one sample sequenced in a study of CD8 T cells in ankylosing spondylitis. TCRdb reanalysed the 5' RACE reads using MiXCR and keeps one entry per CDR3 protein. The repertoire includes about 130,000 distinct CDR3 sequences, roughly 15% of them detected once, and roughly 3% sits in the top ten. The specimen sequenced was blood, either unsorted or a sorted T cell fraction (not recorded which). Receptors originate from a female donor with ankylosing spondylitis or in good health (not recorded which).

This clonotype was counted only a few times. CDR3 sequence (DNA): TGTGCCAGCAGTCTGGAGGGGGCGAATCAGCCCCAGCATTTT. It encodes CASSLEGANQPQHF. The V gene is TRBV12-3 or TRBV12-4, the J gene TRBJ1-5; 7 nucleotides agree with TRBD1. After removal of 5 bases from V and 4 bases from J, the junction contained 5 bases not matched to a gene. The CDR3 is 14 amino acids.

This clonotype showed up many times. V gene TRBV3-1 combines with J gene TRBJ2-2, with D maybe TRBD2 (6 bases). Per the germline V gene, CDR1 is LGHDT and CDR2 is YNNKEL (reference sequence). The CDR3 is 16 residues long. V lost 2 bases to trimming and J lost 5 bases, with 15 bases between them. CDR3 loop: CASSQYLIRETGELFF. The DNA of the CDR3 is TGTGCCAGCAGCCAATATCTTATTCGGGAGACCGGGGAGCTGTTTTTT.

As concerns this clonotype: The junction differs from germline at one of its ends, possibly a read error. The chain uses TRBV18 and TRBJ2-1; 8 bases fit TRBD1. This CDR3 has 14 residues. Germline V gene sequence: CDR1 KGHSH, CDR2 LQKENI. Written as DNA, the CDR3 is TGTGCCAGCTCACCGGACAGGGTTAACAATGAGCAGTTGTTC. Its translation: CASSPDRVNNEQLF.

In regard to this clonotype: A much larger clonotype is one base distant, so this may be a read error. This rearrangement joins TRBV12-3 or TRBV12-4 to TRBJ2-1; D may match TRBD1 or TRBD2 (5 bases each). V was shortened by 4 bases and J by 9 bases, with 22 bases between the two germline ends. This CDR3 region has 16 residues. The CDR3 nucleotides read TGTGCCAGCAGTTCTTTTCGCGTAGAGGGGAATGCTGAGCAGTTCTTC. It encodes CASSSFRVEGNAEQFF.

This clonotype was recorded many times. V and J are TRBV5-6 and TRBJ2-5, with TRBD1 matching 8 bases. The J segment lost 2 bases and the V segment lost 4 bases, leaving 7 bases of the junction unmatched. Germline assignment: CDR1 SGHDT and CDR2 YYEEEE. This CDR3 spans 15 amino acids. The CDR3 nucleotides read TGTGCCAGCAGCACTACCGGGACAGGACAAGAGACCCAGTACTTC. It yields the protein CASSTTGTGQETQYF.

This clonotype was counted at least ten times. The chain employs TRBV28 and TRBJ2-7, with no clear D. Trimming pared 5 bases from V and 7 bases from J, leaving 12 bases between. There are 12 residues in the CDR3. From germline, CDR1 is MDHEN and CDR2 SYDVKM. CDR3 amino acids: CASSGSMGEQYF. The CDR3 DNA sequence: TGTGCCAGCAGTGGGTCCATGGGGGAGCAGTACTTC.

This clonotype has just one count. V is TRBV4-1 and J is TRBJ1-2; TRBD1 agrees at 12 bases. V dropped 5 bases and J dropped 4; count of bases not matched to a gene: 8. CDR1 is MGHRA and CDR2 is YSYEKL in the germline V gene. The CDR3 has 16 amino acids. This CDR3 reads CASSYKGTGGRYGYTF. The CDR3 DNA follows: TGCGCCAGCAGCTATAAGGGGACAGGGGGCCGCTATGGCTACACCTTC.

This clonotype occurred many times. The chain carries TRBV6-1 and TRBJ1-2; a possible D gene is TRBD1 (5 bases). CDR3 length: 13 amino acids. The germline V gene has CDR1 MNHNS and CDR2 SASEGT. Trimming cost V 11 bases and J 4 bases, with 17 bases left between them. The CDR3 loop is CASRMGPSYGYTF. CDR3 DNA sequence: TGTGCCTCTCGGATGGGGCCCAGCTATGGCTACACCTTC.

The chain links TRBV5-1 to TRBJ2-5, with 9 bases that match TRBD2. The CDR3 is 16 amino acids. With 3 bases clipped from V and 2 bases from J, the junction kept 8 bases outside the gene matches. CDR1 and CDR2 (germline): SGHRS, YFSETQ. The CDR3 coding sequence is TGCGCCAGCAGCTCAAGGACTAGCGTCCCACAAGAGACCCAGTACTTC. It encodes CASSSRTSVPQETQYF.

This clonotype was counted many times. The chain recombines TRBV12-3 or TRBV12-4 with TRBJ1-1; 7 bases line up with TRBD1. The J segment lost 6 bases and the V segment lost 6 bases, leaving 13 bases of the junction unmatched. The CDR3 runs to 15 residues. CDR3 region: CASSRTGGQLSEAFF. CDR3 in DNA: TGTGCCAGCAGCCGCACCGGGGGACAGCTGTCTGAAGCTTTCTTT.

This clonotype has a count of ten or more. One end of the junction fails to match germline, which may point to a read error. The V call is TRBV6-1, the J call TRBJ1-4, with D uncertain. The CDR3 contains 15 residues. Germline CDR1 is MNHNS and CDR2 is SASEGT. The CDR3 loop reads CASSPTESGQEKLFF. The CDR3 DNA sequence: TGTGCCAGCAGTCCTACGGAGTCCGGCCAAGAAAAGCTGTTTTTT.

This clonotype was recorded many times. The rearrangement joins TRBV12-3 or TRBV12-4 to TRBJ2-5; possible D gene TRBD2, 6 bases. The CDR3 sequence is 14 residues long. Trimming pared 1 base from V and 6 bases from J, leaving 12 bases between. CDR3 in amino acids: CASSLVGGGQTQYF. The DNA for the CDR3 is TGTGCCAGCAGTTTAGTGGGAGGCGGACAGACCCAGTACTTC.

This clonotype was counted a few times. The chain uses TRBV20-1 and TRBJ1-6; TRBD1 agrees at 10 bases. The CDR3 consists of 16 residues. The trim removed 4 bases at V and 7 bases at J, leaving 10 bases unmatched. The germline V gene encodes CDR1 DFQATT and CDR2 SNEGSKA (reference sequence). The CDR3 loop reads CSANPGTGELNSPLHF. The CDR3 bases are TGCAGTGCTAACCCAGGGACAGGGGAGTTGAATTCACCCCTCCACTTT.

This clonotype appeared many times. V usage is TRBV12-3 or TRBV12-4 and J usage is TRBJ2-2, with D perhaps TRBD2 (5 bases). CDR3 length equals 13 residues. The V end lost 7 bases, the J end lost 7 bases, and 13 bases lay between the germline ends. DNA of the CDR3: TGTGCCAGCACCTCATATCGGGGCGGGGAGCTGTTTTTT. As protein: CASTSYRGGELFF.

This clonotype has a count of ten or more. V and J are TRBV5-1 and TRBJ2-1; D may match TRBD1 or TRBD2 (5 bases each). The CDR3 spans 14 residues. Germline loops: CDR1 SGHRS, CDR2 YFSETQ. Trimming removed 0 bases from V and 6 bases from J, with 10 bases in between. The CDR3 reads CASSLGGTANEQFF. As DNA, the CDR3 is TGCGCCAGCAGCTTGGGGGGGACGGCCAATGAGCAGTTCTTC.

Of note for this clonotype: One end of the junction is discordant with germline, which a read error may explain. The chain joins TRBV10-3 to TRBJ2-4; the D gene is possibly TRBD2 (5 bases). The CDR3 spans 13 residues. Germline V gene sequence: CDR1 ENHRY, CDR2 SYGVKD. The CDR3 coding sequence is TGTGCCGCCGGGGATATAGCCAAAAACGTTCAGTACTTC. It translates to CAAGDIAKNVQYF.

The chain links TRBV12-3 or TRBV12-4 to TRBJ2-2; 10 nucleotides agree with TRBD1. This CDR3 is 15 amino acids long. Losses at the gene ends were 6 bases for V and 5 bases for J; bases not matched to a gene: 6. In nucleotides, the CDR3 is TGTGCCAGCAGCACGACAGGGGGCGAAACCGGGGAGCTGTTTTTT. It translates to CASSTTGGETGELFF.

For this clonotype: A junction end diverges from the germline sequence, so it may reflect a read error. The genes are TRBV10-3 and TRBJ2-3; 10 bases fit TRBD2. The CDR3 covers 18 residues. Germline V gene lookup returns CDR1 ENHRY and CDR2 SYGVKD. CDR3 in DNA: TGTGCCATCAATGAGGGAAAACGGACTAGCGGTAGCACAGATACGCAGTATTTT. Its protein is CAINEGKRTSGSTDTQYF.

There are many counts of this clonotype. The V gene is TRBV18, the J gene TRBJ1-3, with 7 bases identical to TRBD1. The CDR3 is 16 residues long. CDR1 and CDR2 (germline): KGHSH, LQKENI. The V and J ends lost 6 bases and 0 bases, in that order; junction bases with no gene match: 8. CDR3 bases: TGTGCCAGCTCCCGGGACAGTGCCGGCTCTGGAAACACCATATATTTT. It specifies CASSRDSAGSGNTIYF.

The sample holds many counts of this clonotype. The chain links TRBV12-3 or TRBV12-4 to TRBJ2-7; TRBD1 agrees at 7 bases. With V trimmed by 3 bases and J by 6 bases, 5 bases remained unmatched. The CDR3 extends over 13 amino acids. The CDR3 sequence is CASSFRGPGEQYF. CDR3 bases: TGTGCCAGCAGTTTTAGGGGGCCGGGCGAGCAGTACTTC.

V gene TRBV20-1 combines with J gene TRBJ2-7; the D call may be TRBD1 or TRBD2 (5 bases each). The CDR3 is 12 amino acids. V was clipped by 3 bases and J by 3 bases, with 9 bases between them. The germline gives CDR1 DFQATT, CDR2 SNEGSKA (reference sequence). CDR3 protein: CSASRDHYEQYF. CDR3 DNA: TGCAGTGCTAGTAGGGACCACTACGAGCAGTACTTC.

The CDR3 sequence is CASSPPGSDNNEQFF. The CDR3, as DNA: TGTGCCAGCAGCCCCCCGGGATCCGACAACAATGAGCAGTTCTTC. V is TRBV9 and J is TRBJ2-1, with TRBD2 as a possible D gene (5 bases). V was clipped by 4 bases and J by 5 bases, with 16 bases between them. CDR3 size: 15 residues. Germline CDR1 SGDLS, CDR2 YYNGEE.

This clonotype was recorded many times. The chain links TRBV3-1 to TRBJ2-1; TRBD1 matches at 9 bases. The V and J ends lost 4 bases and 7 bases, in that order; junction bases with no gene match: 5. Germline values: CDR1 LGHDT, CDR2 YNNKEL (reference sequence). The CDR3 loop spans 14 amino acids. Here the CDR3 DNA reads TGTGCCAGCAGCCGTGGGACAGGGAATAATGAGCAGTTCTTC. Translated, it gives CASSRGTGNNEQFF.

A few counts support this clonotype. V gene TRBV11-2 combines with J gene TRBJ2-2; TRBD2 agrees at 8 bases. This CDR3 region has 16 residues. V lost 5 bases and J lost 6; bases outside the gene matches: 11. The germline gives CDR1 SGHAT, CDR2 FQNNGV. The CDR3 nucleotides are TGTGCCAGCAGCCCACGGTCAGCGGGGGTGGCCGGGGAGCTGTTTTTT. This sequence encodes CASSPRSAGVAGELFF. Supplemented by reference TRBV11-2 and TRBJ2-2, the full variable domain reads EAGVAQSPRYKIIEKRQSVAFWCNPISGHATLYWYQQILGQGPKLLIQFQNNGVVDDSQLPKDRFSAERLKGVDSTLKIQPAKLEDSAVYLCASSPRSAGVAGELFFGEGSRLTVL.

A remark on this clonotype: Sequence at one end of the junction differs from germline and may be a read error. The rearrangement joins TRBV4-1 to TRBJ2-1; TRBD2 matches at 7 bases. Germline CDR1 and CDR2: MGHRA and YSYEKL. This CDR3 spans 16 amino acids. The CDR3, as DNA: TGCGCCAGCACCGTCTGGGGCGGGAGCTCCTGCAATGAGCAGTTCTTC. It is translated as CASTVWGGSSCNEQFF.

This sequence joins TRBV7-2 and TRBJ2-5; TRBD2 matches at 7 bases. Germline trimming cut 3 bases from V and 5 bases from J; bases unmatched to any gene: 6. Germline CDR1 and CDR2: SGHTA and FQGNSA. CDR3 length: 14 amino acids. Here the CDR3 DNA reads TGTGCCAGCAGCTTCTCAACTAGCGTTGAGACCCAGTACTTC. It is translated as CASSFSTSVETQYF.

The table lists this clonotype with many counts. The chain employs TRBV25-1 and TRBJ2-7; D assignment may be TRBD1 or TRBD2 (5 bases each). The CDR3 covers 15 residues. The germline V gene encodes CDR1 MGHDK and CDR2 SYGVNS. The V and J ends lost 7 bases and 3 bases respectively, with 19 bases between them. CDR3 nucleotides: TGTGCCAGCACTCCGAACACAGGACTCTTCTACGAGCAGTACTTC. Protein: CASTPNTGLFYEQYF.